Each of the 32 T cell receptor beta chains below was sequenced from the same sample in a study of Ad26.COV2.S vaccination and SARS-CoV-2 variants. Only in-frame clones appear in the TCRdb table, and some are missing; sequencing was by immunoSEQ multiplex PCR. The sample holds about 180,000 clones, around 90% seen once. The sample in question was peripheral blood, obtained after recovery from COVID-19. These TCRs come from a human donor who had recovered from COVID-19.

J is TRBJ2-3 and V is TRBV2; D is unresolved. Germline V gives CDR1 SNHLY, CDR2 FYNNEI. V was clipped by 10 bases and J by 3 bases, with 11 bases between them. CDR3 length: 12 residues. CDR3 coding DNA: TGTGCCACAGCTACCGAAACAGATACGCAGTATTTT. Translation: CATATETDTQYF.

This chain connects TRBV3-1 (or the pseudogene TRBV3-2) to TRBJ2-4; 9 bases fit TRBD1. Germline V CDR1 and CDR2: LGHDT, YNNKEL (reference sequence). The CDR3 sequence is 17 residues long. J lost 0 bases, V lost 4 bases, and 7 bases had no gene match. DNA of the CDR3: TGTGCCAGCAGCCCTACACCGGGACAGGGAGCCAAAAACATTCAGTACTTC. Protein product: CASSPTPGQGAKNIQYF.

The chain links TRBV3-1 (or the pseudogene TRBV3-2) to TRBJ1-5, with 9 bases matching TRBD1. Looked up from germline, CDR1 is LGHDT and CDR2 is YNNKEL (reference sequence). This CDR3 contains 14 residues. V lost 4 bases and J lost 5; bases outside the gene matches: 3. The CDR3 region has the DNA TGTGCCAGCAGCCTCCGGACAGGGGATCAGCCCCAGCATTTT. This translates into CASSLRTGDQPQHF.

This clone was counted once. This chain's CDR3 is CASGGETYEQYF. As DNA, the CDR3 is TGTGCCAGCGGGGGGGAGACCTACGAGCAGTACTTC. The rearrangement joins TRBV6-5 to TRBJ2-7; 7 bases fit TRBD2. Germline V gives CDR1 MNHEY, CDR2 SVGAGI. V shed 8 bases, J shed 2 bases, and the junction held 3 bases outside the gene matches. The CDR3 covers 12 residues.

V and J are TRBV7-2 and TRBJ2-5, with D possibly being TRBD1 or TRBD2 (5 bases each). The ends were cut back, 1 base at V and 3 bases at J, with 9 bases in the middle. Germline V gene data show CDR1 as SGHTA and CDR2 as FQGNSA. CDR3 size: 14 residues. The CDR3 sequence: CASSLGWGKETQYF. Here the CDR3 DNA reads TGTGCCAGCAGCTTAGGGTGGGGGAAAGAGACCCAGTACTTC.

The CDR3 sequence is CASIGAGSRYGYTF. CDR3 sequence (DNA): TGTGCCAGCATCGGGGCAGGGTCGAGGTATGGCTACACCTTC. The chain has TRBV2 and TRBJ1-2; D might be TRBD1 (5 bases). CDR3 length: 14 residues. The V gene lost 7 bases and the J gene lost 5 bases, with 17 bases spanning the gap. Germline lookup yields CDR1 SNHLY and CDR2 FYNNEI.

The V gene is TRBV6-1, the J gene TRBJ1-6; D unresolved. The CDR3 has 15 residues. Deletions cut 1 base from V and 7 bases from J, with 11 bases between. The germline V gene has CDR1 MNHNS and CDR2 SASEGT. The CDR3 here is CASSEDRTGNSPLHF. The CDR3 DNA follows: TGTGCCAGCAGTGAAGACCGGACCGGCAATTCACCCCTCCACTTT.

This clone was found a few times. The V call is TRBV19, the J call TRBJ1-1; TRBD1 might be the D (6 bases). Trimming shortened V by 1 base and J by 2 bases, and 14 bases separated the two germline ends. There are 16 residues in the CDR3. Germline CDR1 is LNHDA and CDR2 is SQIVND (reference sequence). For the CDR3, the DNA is TGTGCCAGTAGTATAGGAGTGTCCAGGGGAAACACTGAAGCTTTCTTT. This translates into CASSIGVSRGNTEAFF.

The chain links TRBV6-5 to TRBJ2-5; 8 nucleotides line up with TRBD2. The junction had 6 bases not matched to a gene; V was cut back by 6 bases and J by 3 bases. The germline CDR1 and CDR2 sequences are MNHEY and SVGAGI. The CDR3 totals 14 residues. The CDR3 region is CASSPGLEKETQYF. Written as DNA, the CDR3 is TGTGCCAGCAGCCCGGGACTAGAAAAAGAGACCCAGTACTTC.

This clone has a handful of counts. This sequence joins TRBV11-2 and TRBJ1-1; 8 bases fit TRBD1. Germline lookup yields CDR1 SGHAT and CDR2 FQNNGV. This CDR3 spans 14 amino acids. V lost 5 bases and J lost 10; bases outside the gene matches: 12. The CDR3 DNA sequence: TGTGCCAGCAGCCAATATGGACAGGGCGTGGGAGCTTTCTTT. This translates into CASSQYGQGVGAFF.

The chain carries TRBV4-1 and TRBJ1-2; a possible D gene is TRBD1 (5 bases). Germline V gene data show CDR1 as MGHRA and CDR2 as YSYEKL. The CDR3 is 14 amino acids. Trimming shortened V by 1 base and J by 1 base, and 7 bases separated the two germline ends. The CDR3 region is CASSQVRGNYGYTF. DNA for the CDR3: TGCGCCAGCAGCCAAGTGAGGGGTAACTATGGCTACACCTTC.

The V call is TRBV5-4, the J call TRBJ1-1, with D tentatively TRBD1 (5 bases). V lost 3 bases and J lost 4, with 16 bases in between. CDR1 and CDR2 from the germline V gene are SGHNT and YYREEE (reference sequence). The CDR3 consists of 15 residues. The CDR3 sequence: CASSSQGREGTEAFF. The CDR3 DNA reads TGTGCCAGCAGCTCCCAAGGCAGGGAGGGCACTGAAGCTTTCTTT.

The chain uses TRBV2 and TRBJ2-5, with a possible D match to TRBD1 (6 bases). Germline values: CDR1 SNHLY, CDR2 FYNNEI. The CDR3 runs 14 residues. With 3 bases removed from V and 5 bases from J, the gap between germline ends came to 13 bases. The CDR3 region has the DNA TGTGCCAGCAGTGATCAGGGGCGGACGGAGACCCAGTACTTC. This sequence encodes CASSDQGRTETQYF.

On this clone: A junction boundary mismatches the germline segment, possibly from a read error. CDR3 residues: CASSARDTRDF. CDR3 coding DNA: TGTGCCAGCAGTGCCCGGGACACCCGGGACTTC. The gene calls are TRBV28 and TRBJ2-7; D may be TRBD1 (6 bases). This CDR3 has 11 amino acids. The germline gives CDR1 MDHEN, CDR2 SYDVKM.

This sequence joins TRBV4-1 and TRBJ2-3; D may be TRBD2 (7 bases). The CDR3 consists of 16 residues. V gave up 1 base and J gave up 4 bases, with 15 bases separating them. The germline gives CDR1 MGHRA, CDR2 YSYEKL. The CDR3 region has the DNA TGCGCCAGCAGCCAAGGATGGGGGGGGCCTGCAGATACGCAGTATTTT. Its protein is CASSQGWGGPADTQYF.

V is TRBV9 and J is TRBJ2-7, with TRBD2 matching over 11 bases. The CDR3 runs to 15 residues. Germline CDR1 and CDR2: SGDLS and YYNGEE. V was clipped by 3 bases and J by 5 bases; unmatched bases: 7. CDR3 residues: CASSAQLAGDHEQYF. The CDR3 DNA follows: TGTGCCAGCAGCGCCCAACTAGCGGGAGATCACGAGCAGTACTTC.

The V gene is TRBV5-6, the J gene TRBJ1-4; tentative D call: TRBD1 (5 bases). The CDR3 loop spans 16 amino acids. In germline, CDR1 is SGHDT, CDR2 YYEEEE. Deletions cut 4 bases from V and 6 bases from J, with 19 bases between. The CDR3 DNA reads TGTGCCAGCAGCGTGGGCCTCGGGACGCAAGATGAAAAACTGTTTTTT. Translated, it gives CASSVGLGTQDEKLFF.

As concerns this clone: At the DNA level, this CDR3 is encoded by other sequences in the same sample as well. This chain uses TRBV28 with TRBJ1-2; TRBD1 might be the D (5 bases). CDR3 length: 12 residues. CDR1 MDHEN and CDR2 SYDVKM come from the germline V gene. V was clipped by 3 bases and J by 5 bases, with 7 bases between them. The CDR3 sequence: CASSFRGYGYTF. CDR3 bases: TGTGCCAGCAGTTTCCGGGGGTATGGCTACACCTTC.

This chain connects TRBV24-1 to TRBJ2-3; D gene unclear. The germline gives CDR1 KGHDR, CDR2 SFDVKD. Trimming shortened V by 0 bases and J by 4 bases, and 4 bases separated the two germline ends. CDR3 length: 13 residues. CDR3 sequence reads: CATSDLGSDTQYF. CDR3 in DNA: TGTGCCACCAGTGATTTGGGGTCAGATACGCAGTATTTT.

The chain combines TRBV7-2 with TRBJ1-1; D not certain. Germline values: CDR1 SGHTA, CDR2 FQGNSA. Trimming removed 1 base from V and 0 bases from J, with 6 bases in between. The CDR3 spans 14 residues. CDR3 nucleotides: TGTGCCAGCAGCTTAGACCCGCTGAACACTGAAGCTTTCTTT. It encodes CASSLDPLNTEAFF.

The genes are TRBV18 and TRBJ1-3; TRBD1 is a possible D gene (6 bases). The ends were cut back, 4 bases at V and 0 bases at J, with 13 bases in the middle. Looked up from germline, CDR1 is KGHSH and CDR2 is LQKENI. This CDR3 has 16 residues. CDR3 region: CASSLTDRSSGNTIYF. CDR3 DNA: TGTGCCAGCTCACTAACTGACAGGAGCTCTGGAAACACCATATATTTT.

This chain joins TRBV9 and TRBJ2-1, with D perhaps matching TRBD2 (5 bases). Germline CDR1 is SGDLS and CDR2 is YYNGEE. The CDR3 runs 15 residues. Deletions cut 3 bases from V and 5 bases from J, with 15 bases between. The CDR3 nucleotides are TGTGCCAGCAGCGGCGGACCCTCGGAGGACAATGAGCAGTTCTTC. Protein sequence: CASSGGPSEDNEQFF.

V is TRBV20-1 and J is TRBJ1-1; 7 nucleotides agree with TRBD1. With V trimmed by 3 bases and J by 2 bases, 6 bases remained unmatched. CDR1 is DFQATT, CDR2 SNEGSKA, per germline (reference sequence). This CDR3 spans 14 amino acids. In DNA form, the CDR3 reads TGCAGTGCTAGTTCCTGGACAGGCAACACTGAAGCTTTCTTT. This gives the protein CSASSWTGNTEAFF.

CDR3 sequence reads: CASSLNRVRTEAFF. Written as DNA, the CDR3 is TGTGCCAGCAGCTTAAACAGGGTTAGAACTGAAGCTTTCTTT. The chain employs TRBV11-2 and TRBJ1-1, with a weak D call TRBD1 (6 bases). This CDR3 is 14 amino acids long. The germline V and J ends were trimmed by 2 bases and 5 bases, with 12 bases remaining between them. Germline V gene sequence: CDR1 SGHAT, CDR2 FQNNGV. The entire variable domain, with the rest obtained from reference TRBV11-2 and TRBJ1-1, is as follows: EAGVAQSPRYKIIEKRQSVAFWCNPISGHATLYWYQQILGQGPKLLIQFQNNGVVDDSQLPKDRFSAERLKGVDSTLKIQPAKLEDSAVYLCASSLNRVRTEAFFGQGTRLTVV.

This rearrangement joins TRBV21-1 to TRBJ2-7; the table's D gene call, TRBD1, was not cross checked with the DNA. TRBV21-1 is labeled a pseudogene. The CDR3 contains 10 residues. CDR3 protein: CASSGNEQYF. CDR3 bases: TGTGCCAGCAGCGGCAACGAGCAGTACTTC.

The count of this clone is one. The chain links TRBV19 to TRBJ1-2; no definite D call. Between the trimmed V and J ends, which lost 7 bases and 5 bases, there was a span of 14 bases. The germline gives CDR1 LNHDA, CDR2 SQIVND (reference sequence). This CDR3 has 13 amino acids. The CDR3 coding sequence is TGTGCCAGTACCGACACTTTGTATTATGGCTACACCTTC. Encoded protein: CASTDTLYYGYTF.

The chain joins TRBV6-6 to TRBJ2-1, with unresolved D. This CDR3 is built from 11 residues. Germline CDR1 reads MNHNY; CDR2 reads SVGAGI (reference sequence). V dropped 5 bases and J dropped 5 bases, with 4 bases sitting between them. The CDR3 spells CASSSDNEQFF. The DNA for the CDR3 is TGTGCCAGCAGTAGCGACAATGAGCAGTTCTTC.

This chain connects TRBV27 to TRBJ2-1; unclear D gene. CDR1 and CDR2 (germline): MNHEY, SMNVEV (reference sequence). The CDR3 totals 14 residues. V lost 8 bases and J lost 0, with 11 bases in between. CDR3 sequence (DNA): TGTGCCAGCCGGCACCAGAGCTCCTACAATGAGCAGTTCTTC. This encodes CASRHQSSYNEQFF.

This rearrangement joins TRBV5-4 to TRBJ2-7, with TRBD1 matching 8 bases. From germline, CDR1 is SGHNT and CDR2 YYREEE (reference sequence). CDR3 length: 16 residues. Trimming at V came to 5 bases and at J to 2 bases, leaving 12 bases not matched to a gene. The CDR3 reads CASSFEPGQVTYEQYF. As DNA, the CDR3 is TGTGCCAGCAGTTTTGAGCCGGGACAGGTGACCTACGAGCAGTACTTC.

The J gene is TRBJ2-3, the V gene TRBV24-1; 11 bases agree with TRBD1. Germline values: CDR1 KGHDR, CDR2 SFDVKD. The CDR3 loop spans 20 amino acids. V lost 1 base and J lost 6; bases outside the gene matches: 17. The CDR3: CATSDFEGGTGGILKDTQYF. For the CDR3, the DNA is TGTGCCACCAGTGATTTCGAAGGGGGGACAGGGGGTATCCTCAAGGATACGCAGTATTTT.

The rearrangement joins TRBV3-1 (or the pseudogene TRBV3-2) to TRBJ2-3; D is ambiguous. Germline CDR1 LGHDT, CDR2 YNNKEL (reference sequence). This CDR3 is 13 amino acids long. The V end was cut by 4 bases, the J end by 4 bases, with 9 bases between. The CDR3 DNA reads TGTGCCAGCAGCCTTTGGGCGGCAGATACGCAGTATTTT. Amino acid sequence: CASSLWAADTQYF.

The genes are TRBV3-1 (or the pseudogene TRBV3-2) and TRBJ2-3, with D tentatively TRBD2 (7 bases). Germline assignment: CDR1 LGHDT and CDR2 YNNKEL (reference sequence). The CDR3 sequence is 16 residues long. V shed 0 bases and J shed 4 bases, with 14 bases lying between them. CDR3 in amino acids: CASSQDGAGAADTQYF. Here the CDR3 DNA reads TGTGCCAGCAGCCAAGATGGGGCGGGGGCGGCAGATACGCAGTATTTT.